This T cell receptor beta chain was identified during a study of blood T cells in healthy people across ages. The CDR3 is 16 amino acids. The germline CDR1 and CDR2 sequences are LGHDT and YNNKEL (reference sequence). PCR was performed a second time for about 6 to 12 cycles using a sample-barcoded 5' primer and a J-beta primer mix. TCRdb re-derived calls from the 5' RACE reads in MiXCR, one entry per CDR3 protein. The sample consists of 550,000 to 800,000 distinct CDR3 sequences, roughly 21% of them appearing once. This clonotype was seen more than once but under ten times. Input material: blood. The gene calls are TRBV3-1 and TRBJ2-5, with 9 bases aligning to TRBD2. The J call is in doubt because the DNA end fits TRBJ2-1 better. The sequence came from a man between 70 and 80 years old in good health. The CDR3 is CASSHGGRASRNEQFF. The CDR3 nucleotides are TGTGCCAGCAGCCATGGCGGGAGGGCCTCCCGCAATGAGCAGTTCTTC.